A single sample gave rise to the 9 T cell receptor beta chains below, sequenced in a study of T cells in Graves' hyperthyroidism and ophthalmopathy. Amplified TCR beta CDR3 regions came from RNA transcripts. In the first-round RT-PCR of the TCR CDR3, the HTBI primer set was used. MiXCR was run by TCRdb on the multiplex PCR reads, yielding one entry per CDR3 protein. The repertoire holds roughly 250,000 distinct CDR3 sequences, with about 14% as singletons. The sequencing input was blood. Receptors were obtained from a woman between 40 and 55 years old with Graves' hyperthyroidism that later progressed to Graves' ophthalmopathy.

This clonotype came up many times. The V gene is TRBV11-2, the J gene TRBJ2-7, with TRBD1 as a possible D gene (6 bases). The germline V gene encodes CDR1 SGHAT and CDR2 FQNNGV. V was shortened by 3 bases and J by 0 bases, with 9 bases between the two germline ends. The CDR3 consists of 14 residues. This CDR3 reads CASSFQGFSYEQYF. In nucleotides, the CDR3 is TGTGCCAGCAGCTTTCAGGGGTTCTCCTACGAGCAGTACTTC.

This clonotype was counted at least ten times. The chain is built from TRBV7-9 and TRBJ2-1; D is undetermined. The CDR3 contains 14 residues. Trimming stripped 0 bases from V and 6 bases from J, with 9 bases between. From germline, CDR1 is SEHNR and CDR2 FQNEAQ (reference sequence). DNA of the CDR3: TGTGCCAGCAGCTTAGCGACGGGTCTCAATGAGCAGTTCTTC. Translating gives CASSLATGLNEQFF.

This clonotype occurred many times. V usage is TRBV28 and J usage is TRBJ1-2, with 9 nucleotides matching TRBD1. This CDR3 contains 13 residues. V dropped 7 bases and J dropped 5; count of bases not matched to a gene: 5. In germline, CDR1 is MDHEN, CDR2 SYDVKM. The CDR3 nucleotides read TGTGCCAGCAAGGGGGGACAGGGTTATGGCTACACCTTC. Protein product: CASKGGQGYGYTF.

This clonotype was seen repeatedly, ten times or more. This sequence joins TRBV2 and TRBJ2-5; 10 positions match TRBD1. From germline, CDR1 is SNHLY and CDR2 FYNNEI. V shed 4 bases, J shed 2 bases, and the junction held 7 bases outside the gene matches. The CDR3 runs to 16 residues. CDR3 DNA: TGTGCCAGCAGTGTTTTATTGGGACAGGGGCAAGAGACCCAGTACTTC. Protein: CASSVLLGQGQETQYF.

This clonotype was detected ten times or more. V gene TRBV20-1 combines with J gene TRBJ2-3, with D unclear. CDR1 DFQATT and CDR2 SNEGSKA come from the germline V gene (reference sequence). The CDR3 has 19 residues. V gave up 0 bases and J gave up 3 bases, with 25 bases separating them. Written as DNA, the CDR3 is TGCAGTGCTAGAGATCTGGCGGCTACCTCCCTGACCCTTACAGATACGCAGTATTTT. This codes for CSARDLAATSLTLTDTQYF.

This clonotype was found many times. This chain uses TRBV30 with TRBJ1-5, with D perhaps TRBD1 (5 bases). This CDR3 contains 13 residues. V lost 3 bases, J lost 4 bases, and 10 bases lay in between. Germline V gives CDR1 GTSNPN, CDR2 SVGIG (reference sequence). DNA for the CDR3: TGTGCCTGGAGCCGAAAGGGGAATCAGCCCCAGCATTTT. Its protein product is CAWSRKGNQPQHF.

This clonotype was recorded at least ten times. The chain carries TRBV12-3 or TRBV12-4 and TRBJ2-5, with D perhaps assigned TRBD1 or TRBD2 (5 bases each). CDR3 length: 13 amino acids. V shed 4 bases and J shed 5 bases, with 11 bases lying between them. This CDR3 reads CASSWGMGETQYF. The CDR3 coding sequence is TGTGCCAGCAGTTGGGGGATGGGGGAGACCCAGTACTTC.

This clonotype was counted ten times or more. This chain uses TRBV29-1 with TRBJ1-5; TRBD1 aligns across 10 bases. Germline-derived CDR1 and CDR2 are SQVTM and ANQGSEA. V gave up 6 bases and J gave up 7 bases; unmatched junction bases: 3. This CDR3 comprises 12 residues. The CDR3 sequence is CSVGTGEQPQHF. The CDR3 DNA sequence: TGCAGCGTCGGGACAGGGGAGCAGCCCCAGCATTTT.

This clonotype showed up many times. This sequence joins TRBV19 and TRBJ1-2; D is undetermined. Trimming removed 6 bases at V and 2 bases at J, with 10 bases between. Germline CDR1 LNHDA, CDR2 SQIVND (reference sequence). The CDR3 covers 13 residues. The CDR3 DNA follows: TGTGCCAGTAGCTTCGGGCCGAACTATGGCTACACCTTC. Amino acids: CASSFGPNYGYTF.